This T cell receptor (beta chain) was found in a study of CD8+CD57+ T cells in acquired aplastic anemia. About the research overall: Quantities of DNA derived from sorted CD4+ and CD8+ cells averaged 3.2 ug.

This CDR3 region has 15 residues. Germline CDR1 and CDR2: SNHLY and FYNNEI. By flow cytometry, patients selected for sequencing had shown an expansion of CD8+CD57+ cells. No therapy was given to patients before blood sampling. As to this clonotype: Its antigen is undetermined. A read error may produce the germline difference seen at one junction end.

Genomic DNA served as template for TCR beta VDJ and CDR3 profiling. TCRdb processed the reads anew with MiXCR; each CDR3 protein has one entry. In the table there are more than 150,000 distinct CDR3 sequences, almost 50% of which are singletons. Notes on the study in general: Patients did not significantly differ from controls in CD8+ Simpson's diversity. Patients had about 31 CD8+ CDR3 sequences in common with controls (the shared set).

Sequencing was done on a sample of sorted CD4+, CD8+, or CD8+CD57+ T cells (not recorded which) from PBMCs. This TCR was sampled from a human donor with aplastic anemia. The V and J genes are TRBV2 and TRBJ1-1, with D maybe TRBD1 (6 bases). The CDR3 nucleotides are TGTGCCAGCATCCCCCCGGGGGCGCGGCTCACTGAGGCTTTCTTT. This translates into CASIPPGARLTEAFF.